This T cell receptor beta chain was documented in a study of T cell responses to AZD1222 COVID-19 vaccine. Study results and limitations: Repertoire sampling happened only post peak T cell response. Seropositivity was recorded at baseline in only a handful of AZD1222 recipients. Donors were largely white British and mainly female; clonal diversity was possibly underestimated. Elevations in Spike-specific TCR breadth and depth followed administration of two AZD1222 doses.

Produced via immunoSEQ multiplex PCR; TCRdb's table is partial and in-frame only. In the table there are some 150,000 clones, around 87% of which are singletons. Comment on this clone: Its target is not known.

The receptor's source is an adult who received the AZD1222 COVID-19 vaccine. The sample here was peripheral blood, taken 28 days after the second AZD1222 dose.

CDR3 nucleotides: TGCGCCAGCAGCCAAGAGGGACAGCCAACTAATGAAAAACTGTTTTTT. Amino acid sequence: CASSQEGQPTNEKLFF. V and J are TRBV4-3 and TRBJ1-4, with TRBD1 matching 7 bases. J lost 0 bases, V lost 0 bases, and 1 base had no gene match. The CDR3 runs 16 residues. CDR1 is LGHNA, CDR2 YSLEER, per germline.